Shown below are 3 T cell receptor beta chains from a single sample sequenced in a study of vaccination effects on CD4 cells after COVID-19. Sequencing in the ViraFEST assay came after antigen-specific CD4+ T cells had been expanded with viral peptide pools, which were used to stimulate PBMC. CD4+ T cell isolation took place after less than 13 days of culture. None of these healthy vaccinees had been infected with SARS-CoV-2 before vaccination. The antigens for these receptors are not known. Assay: immunoSEQ multiplex PCR; the TCRdb copy retains only in-frame clones and omits some. The sample lists roughly 60,000 clones, more than 60% occurring once. The sample consisted of CD4+ T cells from PBMCs cultured with SARS-CoV-2 spike peptides, taken before COVID-19 vaccination. All receptors derive from a human donor who received a COVID-19 vaccine.

The J gene is TRBJ2-5, the V gene TRBV29-1; 9 positions match TRBD1. Losses at the gene ends were 4 bases for V and 2 bases for J; bases not matched to a gene: 2. The CDR3 length is 13 residues. Germline CDR1 and CDR2: SQVTM and ANQGSEA. CDR3 DNA sequence: TGCAGCGTTGCGGGACAGGGTCAAGAGACCCAGTACTTC. It encodes CSVAGQGQETQYF.

This rearrangement joins TRBV19 to TRBJ1-1, with a possible D match to TRBD1 (5 bases). Trimming took off 6 bases at V and 3 bases at J, with 17 bases between the two ends. This CDR3 has 15 amino acids. The germline CDR1 and CDR2 sequences are LNHDA and SQIVND (reference sequence). The CDR3 here is CASSIGTVRHTEAFF. The CDR3 DNA reads as TGTGCCAGTAGCATCGGGACGGTGAGGCACACTGAAGCTTTCTTT. The variable domain in full, with the rest retrieved from reference TRBV19 and TRBJ1-1, is DGGITQSPKYLFRKEGQNVTLSCEQNLNHDAMYWYRQDPGQGLRLIYYSQIVNDFQKGDIAEGYSVSREKKESFPLTVTSAQKNPTAFYLCASSIGTVRHTEAFFGQGTRLTVV.

The chain joins TRBV3-1 (or the pseudogene TRBV3-2) to TRBJ1-2; 11 nucleotides align to TRBD1. The CDR3 has 17 amino acids. V gave up 1 base and J gave up 7 bases; unmatched junction bases: 11. Germline V lookup: CDR1 LGHDT, CDR2 YNNKEL (reference sequence). CDR3: CASSQGGGQGAFRGYTF. CDR3 DNA sequence: TGTGCCAGCAGCCAAGGGGGAGGACAGGGGGCCTTTCGTGGCTACACCTTC.